This is a list of T cell receptor beta chains from one sample in a study of human T cells and chemical hapten exposure. MiXCR was run by TCRdb on the RACE reads, yielding one entry per CDR3 protein. Of a few hundred thousand distinct CDR3 sequences listed, about 4.8% are singletons. The sample in question was whole blood, obtained in connection with sensitization to the hapten diphenylcyclopropenone (DPC). Receptors originate from a woman aged 45-60 years with alopecia areata. Some clones in this sample may be carry-over from other donors' samples. CDR3s include the opening cysteine and the closing phenylalanine or tryptophan. Only some rows state a clone size, as once, few, many or a class for expanded clones.

>NA|TRBV9|TRBJ1-3
CASSVVAGAENTIYF
>many|TRBV7-2|TRBJ1-4
CASSSGAAGLGKLFF
>few|TRBV7-2|TRBJ2-5
CASSLARTSGGIETQYF
>many|TRBV7-2|TRBJ1-4
CASSSRTAVRATNEKLFF
>many|TRBV5-4|TRBJ2-1
CATLPSSGGYYNEQFF
>NA|TRBV24-1|TRBJ2-5
CATSAGSQETQYF
>many|TRBV7-9|TRBJ2-1
CASSLTQRGGNEQFF
>few|TRBV5-1|TRBJ1-4
CASSPGRDEKLFF
>NA|TRBV6-1|TRBJ1-1
CASSVTGPTEAFF
>many|TRBV12-3/TRBV12-4|TRBJ2-2
CASSRLAGDTGELFF
>few|TRBV3-1|TRBJ2-3
CASSSGTLNTDTQYF
>many|TRBV20-1|TRBJ1-1
CSAQRGAFAMNTEAFF
>few|TRBV28|TRBJ2-7
CASSFATGVFYEQYF
>NA|TRBV24-1|TRBJ2-2
CATSDLPGQGYTGELFF
>few|TRBV19|TRBJ1-5
CASSSWDRGRDQPQHF
>few|TRBV25-1|TRBJ1-1
CASSGSLRTEAFF
>NA|TRBV20-1|TRBJ1-4
CSARDNLRDPNEKLFF
>many|TRBV11-2|TRBJ2-5
CASSPPSGMIETQYF